A single sample is the source of the 32 T cell receptor beta chains below, sequenced in a study of T cell responses to AZD1222 COVID-19 vaccine. Clones were sequenced by immunoSEQ multiplex PCR, and TCRdb holds only the in-frame ones, with some missing. The sample lists approximately 180,000 clones; approximately 90% were seen once. The sample here was peripheral blood, taken on day 0 of AZD1222 vaccination. Every receptor here comes from an adult in good health.

This clone was detected a few times. The genes are TRBV2 and TRBJ1-6; D not certain. This CDR3 region has 13 residues. The V end lost 6 bases, the J end lost 14 bases, and 17 bases lay between the germline ends. CDR1 SNHLY and CDR2 FYNNEI come from the germline V gene. In nucleotides, the CDR3 is TGTGCCAGCAGGGGTGACGTAGGTTTGTCCCTCCACTTT. As protein: CASRGDVGLSLHF.

This clone was detected once. The CDR3, as DNA: TGTGCCAGCAGCCCAAGGGGGGGCTGGGGTAATCAGCCCCAGCATTTT. Its translation: CASSPRGGWGNQPQHF. The chain is built from TRBV27 and TRBJ1-5; weak D call: TRBD1 (6 bases). Germline-derived CDR1 and CDR2 are MNHEY and SMNVEV (reference sequence). There are 16 residues in the CDR3. V shed 6 bases and J shed 4 bases, with 19 bases lying between them.

V and J are TRBV11-2 and TRBJ2-3; a possible D gene is TRBD2 (6 bases). Germline CDR1 reads SGHAT; CDR2 reads FQNNGV. This CDR3 is 15 amino acids long. Trimming left V 2 bases short and J 2 bases short, with 11 bases between. CDR3 DNA: TGTGCCAGCAGCTTATCACTAGCTGCCACAGATACGCAGTATTTT. Its translation is CASSLSLAATDTQYF.

The V and J genes are TRBV19 and TRBJ1-5, with a weak D call TRBD1 (5 bases). V was pared by 6 bases and J by 0 bases, with 12 bases between. Germline values: CDR1 LNHDA, CDR2 SQIVND (reference sequence). This CDR3 is 15 amino acids long. Here the CDR3 reads CASSLTVSSNQPQHF. The DNA for the CDR3 is TGTGCCAGTAGCCTGACAGTTTCTAGCAATCAGCCCCAGCATTTT.

This chain uses TRBV28 with TRBJ2-2; maybe TRBD1 (5 bases). Per germline, CDR1 MDHEN and CDR2 SYDVKM. The CDR3 consists of 16 residues. V was shortened by 2 bases and J by 2 bases, with 12 bases between the two germline ends. The CDR3 DNA reads as TGTGCCAGCAGTTTAGTCGGGCAGGGTAACACCGGGGAGCTGTTTTTT. Amino acid sequence: CASSLVGQGNTGELFF.

V and J are TRBV10-3 and TRBJ1-6, with TRBD1 as a possible D gene (6 bases). Trimming stripped 0 bases from V and 7 bases from J, with 10 bases between. The CDR3 is 15 amino acids. Germline V gene sequence: CDR1 ENHRY, CDR2 SYGVKD. The CDR3 nucleotides are TGTGCCATCAGTGAGTCAAGGGGGATAAATTCACCCCTCCACTTT. This codes for CAISESRGINSPLHF.

The chain couples TRBV10-3 to TRBJ2-2; TRBD2 agrees at 14 bases. Germline V gene lookup returns CDR1 ENHRY and CDR2 SYGVKD. J lost 1 base, V lost 2 bases, and 9 bases had no gene match. The CDR3 covers 20 residues. Here the CDR3 reads CAISEPRGLAGGKNTGELFF. CDR3 in DNA: TGTGCCATCAGTGAGCCACGAGGACTAGCGGGGGGCAAGAACACCGGGGAGCTGTTTTTT.

The genes are TRBV19 and TRBJ1-1; weak D call: TRBD1 (6 bases). CDR1 is LNHDA, CDR2 SQIVND, per germline (reference sequence). CDR3 size: 15 residues. Trimming took off 1 base at V and 6 bases at J, with 15 bases between the two ends. As DNA, the CDR3 is TGTGCCAGTAGTATAGTAAGAGGACAGACCCCTGAAGCTTTCTTT. Translation gives CASSIVRGQTPEAFF.

The V call is TRBV5-1, the J call TRBJ2-1, with a tentative D call TRBD1 (5 bases). Germline V lookup: CDR1 SGHRS, CDR2 YFSETQ. The CDR3 sequence is 16 residues long. With 4 bases removed from V and 0 bases from J, the gap between germline ends came to 14 bases. The CDR3 sequence: CASSITGRTSYNEQFF. CDR3 coding DNA: TGCGCCAGCAGCATTACAGGTCGGACCTCCTACAATGAGCAGTTCTTC.

The chain couples TRBV6-5 to TRBJ1-3; TRBD1 is a possible D gene (5 bases). The CDR3 loop spans 15 amino acids. The germline CDR1 and CDR2 sequences are MNHEY and SVGAGI. Between the trimmed V and J ends, which lost 2 bases and 6 bases, there was a span of 14 bases. Written as DNA, the CDR3 is TGTGCCAGCAGTTACCTGGCAGGGAGCCTAAACACCATATATTTT. This translates into CASSYLAGSLNTIYF.

The V and J genes are TRBV5-8 and TRBJ2-2; D is unresolved. CDR3 length: 14 residues. Germline values: CDR1 SGHTS, CDR2 YDEGEE. Trimming stripped 4 bases from V and 1 base from J, with 8 bases between. The CDR3 nucleotides read TGTGCCAGCAGCCTGCAGGTGAACACCGGGGAGCTGTTTTTT. The encoded protein is CASSLQVNTGELFF.

The chain employs TRBV30 and TRBJ1-2; 9 bases match TRBD1. The germline CDR1 and CDR2 sequences are GTSNPN and SVGIG (reference sequence). The junction had 4 bases not matched to a gene; V was cut back by 0 bases and J by 8 bases. The CDR3 is 13 residues long. CDR3 coding DNA: TGTGCCTGGAGTGTCCGGACAGGGGACGGCTACACCTTC. Amino acid sequence: CAWSVRTGDGYTF.

Written as DNA, the CDR3 is TGTGCCAGCAGCCAAGGACATCGGGAGACCCAGTACTTC. Translation gives CASSQGHRETQYF. The chain uses TRBV11-1 and TRBJ2-5, with a tentative D call TRBD1 (5 bases). The CDR3 extends over 13 amino acids. V was shortened by 5 bases and J by 5 bases, with 12 bases between the two germline ends. Germline loops: CDR1 SGHAT, CDR2 FQDESV (reference sequence).

V and J are TRBV6-5 and TRBJ2-6; D ambiguous. The germline gives CDR1 MNHEY, CDR2 SVGAGI. The CDR3 runs 14 residues. V was cut by 6 bases and J by 2 bases, with 8 bases left in between. CDR3: CASRHPAGANVLTF. As DNA, the CDR3 is TGTGCCAGCAGACACCCAGCTGGGGCCAACGTCCTGACTTTC.

This chain uses TRBV18 with TRBJ1-1, with TRBD1 as a possible D gene (6 bases). From germline, CDR1 is KGHSH and CDR2 LQKENI. Trimming took 2 bases from V and 5 from J, leaving 9 bases between them. The CDR3 consists of 13 residues. CDR3 protein: CASSPTGMTEAFF. Written as DNA, the CDR3 is TGTGCCAGCTCACCAACAGGGATGACTGAAGCTTTCTTT.

The chain employs TRBV28 and TRBJ2-3; 8 nucleotides agree with TRBD2. Trimming removed 8 bases from V and 1 base from J; junction bases left unmatched: 11. There are 16 residues in the CDR3. Germline loops: CDR1 MDHEN, CDR2 SYDVKM. In nucleotides, the CDR3 is TGTGCCAGCCAACGATACACTAGCGGACGCACAGATACGCAGTATTTT. Amino acid sequence: CASQRYTSGRTDTQYF. Variable domain in full (rest from reference TRBV28 and TRBJ2-3): DVKVTQSSRYLVKRTGEKVFLECVQDMDHENMFWYRQDPGLGLRLIYFSYDVKMKEKGDIPEGYSVSREKKERFSLILESASTNQTSMYLCASQRYTSGRTDTQYFGPGTRLTVL.

This clone was counted between two and nine times. The V gene is TRBV7-9, the J gene TRBJ2-7; 12 bases agree with TRBD2. Germline-derived CDR1 and CDR2 are SEHNR and FQNEAQ (reference sequence). This CDR3 region has 17 residues. V shed 4 bases and J 4 bases; nucleotides not matched to a gene: 11. This chain's CDR3 is CASSSLAGGVAVYEQYF. In nucleotides, the CDR3 is TGTGCCAGCAGCTCCCTAGCGGGGGGGGTGGCGGTGTACGAGCAGTACTTC.

The chain has TRBV6-5 and TRBJ1-2; no definite D call. This CDR3 has 15 amino acids. Looked up from germline, CDR1 is MNHEY and CDR2 is SVGAGI. The V end lost 8 bases, the J end lost 12 bases, and 28 bases lay between the germline ends. The CDR3 is CASAEDSRIFGGHTF. The CDR3 DNA is TGTGCCAGCGCCGAGGATTCTCGGATCTTTGGAGGCCACACCTTC.

The chain links TRBV6-2 or TRBV6-3 to TRBJ1-2; 12 positions match TRBD1. Germline V CDR1 and CDR2: MNHEY, SVGEGT. V gave up 4 bases and J gave up 6 bases; unmatched junction bases: 6. This CDR3 contains 15 residues. This CDR3 is CASSWHRDRGHGYTF. CDR3 nucleotide sequence: TGTGCCAGCAGTTGGCATAGGGACAGGGGGCATGGCTACACCTTC.

V usage is TRBV7-2 and J usage is TRBJ1-3; no reliable D call. The CDR3 sequence is 15 residues long. Germline CDR1 reads SGHTA; CDR2 reads FQGNSA. V lost 7 bases to trimming and J lost 0 bases, with 13 bases between them. The CDR3 bases are TGTGCCAGCACCGCACTTGGCGGCTCTGGAAACACCATATATTTT. This codes for CASTALGGSGNTIYF.

The chain employs TRBV20-1 and TRBJ2-1; 7 nucleotides agree with TRBD2. CDR1 DFQATT and CDR2 SNEGSKA come from the germline V gene (reference sequence). The CDR3 covers 15 residues. After removal of 3 bases from V and 7 bases from J, the junction contained 12 bases not matched to a gene. The CDR3 sequence: CSASDFTGRRNEQFF. The CDR3 bases are TGCAGTGCTAGTGATTTTACCGGGAGGCGAAATGAGCAGTTCTTC.

A single count supports this clone. The J gene is TRBJ2-2, the V gene TRBV19; 7 bases agree with TRBD2. This CDR3 is built from 15 residues. Germline V gene lookup returns CDR1 LNHDA and CDR2 SQIVND (reference sequence). The ends lost 1 base at V and 2 bases at J; junction bases unmatched: 1. CDR3 nucleotides: TGTGCCAGTAGTATAGCTAGCGGTAACACCGGGGAGCTGTTTTTT. Protein product: CASSIASGNTGELFF.

This clone was recorded once. The V and J genes are TRBV7-2 and TRBJ1-1; D may be TRBD1 (6 bases). The CDR3 has 15 amino acids. V was cut by 5 bases and J by 5 bases, with 18 bases left in between. Looked up from germline, CDR1 is SGHTA and CDR2 is FQGNSA. The CDR3 coding sequence is TGTGCCAGCAGCCGCGGGGGATGGGGGCTGACTGAAGCTTTCTTT. It specifies CASSRGGWGLTEAFF.

J is TRBJ1-1 and V is TRBV6-6; weak D call: TRBD1 (6 bases). Germline V gives CDR1 MNHNY, CDR2 SVGAGI (reference sequence). The V gene lost 4 bases and the J gene lost 1 base, with 7 bases spanning the gap. The CDR3 contains 13 residues. CDR3 sequence reads: CASSLQGNTEAFF. The DNA for the CDR3 is TGTGCCAGCAGTTTACAGGGGAACACTGAAGCTTTCTTT.

CDR3 nucleotides: TGTGCCAGCAGTTATGGGGGGAACGGGGTTGGGAATCAGCCCCAGCATTTT. The encoded protein is CASSYGGNGVGNQPQHF. The chain employs TRBV28 and TRBJ1-5; weak D call: TRBD1 (5 bases). Trimming cost V 4 bases and J 4 bases, with 20 bases left between them. Germline V gene sequence: CDR1 MDHEN, CDR2 SYDVKM. This CDR3 is built from 17 residues.

The chain links TRBV5-1 to TRBJ2-3; 7 bases are a match to TRBD1. Germline-derived CDR1 and CDR2 are SGHRS and YFSETQ. Trimming took 2 bases from V and 2 from J; bases not matched to a gene: 8. The CDR3 spans 16 residues. CDR3 amino acids: CASSFSTGASTDTQYF. CDR3 nucleotides: TGCGCCAGCAGCTTTTCTACAGGGGCTTCCACAGATACGCAGTATTTT.

This clone was observed a few times. J is TRBJ2-7 and V is TRBV7-9, with 9 bases that match TRBD1. The junction had 4 bases not matched to a gene; V was cut back by 4 bases and J by 0 bases. From germline, CDR1 is SEHNR and CDR2 FQNEAQ (reference sequence). The CDR3 spans 15 residues. The CDR3 DNA reads TGTGCCAGCAGCTCAGGGACAGGGAGCTCCTACGAGCAGTACTTC. Translating gives CASSSGTGSSYEQYF.

J is TRBJ2-1 and V is TRBV5-6, with TRBD1 matching 7 bases. This CDR3 has 15 residues. Germline CDR1 and CDR2: SGHDT and YYEEEE. The V gene end was trimmed by 4 bases and the J gene end by 3 bases; junction bases not matched to a gene: 7. This chain's CDR3 is CASSLETGHYNEQFF. DNA for the CDR3: TGTGCCAGCAGCCTCGAGACAGGGCACTACAATGAGCAGTTCTTC.

The chain recombines TRBV5-1 with TRBJ1-3; D is undetermined. Germline V gene sequence: CDR1 SGHRS, CDR2 YFSETQ. This CDR3 has 16 amino acids. V dropped 0 bases and J dropped 0 bases, with 10 bases sitting between them. CDR3 loop: CASSLEVTSSGNTIYF. CDR3 nucleotides: TGCGCCAGCAGCTTGGAAGTCACGAGCTCTGGAAACACCATATATTTT.

The CDR3 here is CASSSNLEEKLFF. CDR3 in DNA: TGTGCCAGCAGCTCCAACCTCGAAGAAAAACTGTTTTTT. The V call is TRBV7-2, the J call TRBJ1-4, with D uncertain. This CDR3 has 13 amino acids. V was trimmed by 4 bases and J by 8 bases, leaving 11 bases between them. Germline V gene lookup returns CDR1 SGHTA and CDR2 FQGNSA.

The V call is TRBV6-5, the J call TRBJ1-2, with D possibly matching TRBD1 (5 bases). Trimming stripped 4 bases from V and 8 bases from J, with 17 bases between. This CDR3 is built from 14 residues. Germline V gene sequence: CDR1 MNHEY, CDR2 SVGAGI. As DNA, the CDR3 is TGTGCCAGCAGTTTACAGGACGGGGATCGGGGCTACACCTTC. Encoded protein: CASSLQDGDRGYTF.

The chain recombines TRBV20-1 with TRBJ2-7, with D maybe TRBD1 (5 bases). Germline V lookup: CDR1 DFQATT, CDR2 SNEGSKA (reference sequence). Deletions cut 5 bases from V and 6 bases from J, with 11 bases between. CDR3 length: 11 amino acids. CDR3 loop: CSAEQGREQYF. DNA of the CDR3: TGCAGTGCTGAGCAGGGTCGCGAGCAGTACTTC.